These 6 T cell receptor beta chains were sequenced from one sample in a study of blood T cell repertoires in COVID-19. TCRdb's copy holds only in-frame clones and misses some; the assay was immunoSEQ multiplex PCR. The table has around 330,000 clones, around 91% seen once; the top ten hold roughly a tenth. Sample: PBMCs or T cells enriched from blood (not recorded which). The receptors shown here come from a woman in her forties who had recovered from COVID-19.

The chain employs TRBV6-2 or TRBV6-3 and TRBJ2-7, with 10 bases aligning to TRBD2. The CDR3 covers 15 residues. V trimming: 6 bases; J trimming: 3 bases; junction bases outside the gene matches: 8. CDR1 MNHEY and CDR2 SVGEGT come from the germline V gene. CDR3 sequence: CASSSGTSEIYEQYF. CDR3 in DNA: TGTGCCAGCAGCTCCGGGACTAGCGAGATCTACGAGCAGTACTTC.

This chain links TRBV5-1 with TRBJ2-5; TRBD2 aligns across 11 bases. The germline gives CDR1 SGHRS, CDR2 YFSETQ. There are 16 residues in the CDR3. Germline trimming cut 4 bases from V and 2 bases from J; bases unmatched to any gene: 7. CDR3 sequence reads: CASSLGTSGSQETQYF. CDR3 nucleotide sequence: TGCGCCAGCAGCCTTGGGACTAGCGGATCACAAGAGACCCAGTACTTC.

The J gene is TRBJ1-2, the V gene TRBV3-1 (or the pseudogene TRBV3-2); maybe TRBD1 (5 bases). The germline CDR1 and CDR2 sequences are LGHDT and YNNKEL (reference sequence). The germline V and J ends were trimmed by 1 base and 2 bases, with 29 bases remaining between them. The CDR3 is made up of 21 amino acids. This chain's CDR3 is CASSQVFLGDSIFRLNYGYTF. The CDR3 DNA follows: TGTGCCAGCAGCCAAGTCTTTCTCGGGGACTCAATCTTCCGGTTGAACTATGGCTACACCTTC.

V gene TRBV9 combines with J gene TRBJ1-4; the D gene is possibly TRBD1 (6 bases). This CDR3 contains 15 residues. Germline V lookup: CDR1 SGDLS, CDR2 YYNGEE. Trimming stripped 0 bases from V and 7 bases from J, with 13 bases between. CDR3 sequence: CASSVGFGGFEKLFF. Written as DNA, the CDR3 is TGTGCCAGCAGCGTAGGTTTTGGGGGCTTTGAAAAACTGTTTTTT. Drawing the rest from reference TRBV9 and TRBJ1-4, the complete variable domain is DSGVTQTPKHLITATGQRVTLRCSPRSGDLSVYWYQQSLDQGLQFLIQYYNGEERAKGNILERFSAQQFPDLHSELNLSSLELGDSALYFCASSVGFGGFEKLFFGSGTQLSVL.

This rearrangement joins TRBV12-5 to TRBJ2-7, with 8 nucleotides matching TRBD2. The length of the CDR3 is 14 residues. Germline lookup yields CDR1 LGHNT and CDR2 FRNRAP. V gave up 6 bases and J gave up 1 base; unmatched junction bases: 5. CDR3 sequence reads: CASGYSGSSYEQYF. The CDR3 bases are TGTGCTAGTGGCTACAGCGGGAGTTCCTACGAGCAGTACTTC.

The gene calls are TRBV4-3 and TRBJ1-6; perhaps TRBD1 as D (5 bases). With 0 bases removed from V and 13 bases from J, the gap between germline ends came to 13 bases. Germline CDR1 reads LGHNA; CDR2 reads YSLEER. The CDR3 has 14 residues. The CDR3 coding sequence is TGCGCCAGCAGCCAAGACCCAGGGATGGCCCCCCTCCACTTT. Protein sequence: CASSQDPGMAPLHF.